Listed below are T cell receptor beta chains from one sample, sequenced in a study of blood T cell repertoires in COVID-19. Assay: immunoSEQ multiplex PCR; the TCRdb copy retains only in-frame clones and omits some. Here the sample spans roughly 60,000 clones, around 80% being singletons. The sequencing input was peripheral blood. Source of these receptors: a man between 25 and 39 years old with COVID-19, enrolled during active disease. Each CDR3 is given with its conserved first and last residue. Fields, in order: D gene, clone size, V gene, J gene, CDR3 DNA, CDR3 protein. A D gene is named only where the DNA matches it firmly. The size entry is marked missing in some rows and otherwise reads once, few, many or a size class.

>TRBD2|.|TRBV18|TRBJ2-7
TGTGCCAGCTCACCGGGACTAGCGGGAGATCGTCCCTACGAGCAGTACTTC
CASSPGLAGDRPYEQYF
>.|.|TRBV19|TRBJ1-6
TGTGCCAGTAGTATTCAGATAAATTCACCCCTCCACTTT
CASSIQINSPLHF
>TRBD1|.|TRBV28|TRBJ2-3
TGTGCCAGCAGTTCCTATTCCGGGACAGGGGGCGCGAAAGATACGCAGTATTTT
CASSSYSGTGGAKDTQYF
>.|.|TRBV6-5|TRBJ1-5
TGTGCCAGCAAACAAAACCCGCTTAGCAATCAGCCCCAGCATTTT
CASKQNPLSNQPQHF
>TRBD1|.|TRBV19|TRBJ2-5
TGTGCCAGTAGTACTCGGGACAGGGGAAGTCAAGAGACCCAGTACTTC
CASSTRDRGSQETQYF
>.|once|TRBV4-3|TRBJ2-6
TGCGCCAGCAGCCCCGGGGGTAGCTCTGGGGCCAACGTCCTGACTTTC
CASSPGGSSGANVLTF
>.|.|TRBV6-5|TRBJ2-1
TGTGCCAGCAGTCACCCTGCGGGACCTACCAATGAGCAGTTCTTC
CASSHPAGPTNEQFF
>.|.|TRBV24-1|TRBJ2-1
TGTGCCACCTACAGTGGCCATGAGCAGTTCTTC
CATYSGHEQFF
>TRBD1|once|TRBV5-6|TRBJ1-1
TGTGCCAGCAGTTTAGGGACAGGGCCGGCTGAAGCTTTCTTT
CASSLGTGPAEAFF
>TRBD1|few|TRBV18|TRBJ1-5
TGTGCCAGCTCACCGGACAGGGGGCAGAGACAGCCCCAGCATTTT
CASSPDRGQRQPQHF
>TRBD2|.|TRBV7-2|TRBJ2-3
TGTGCCAGCAGCCCTCGAGTAGCGGGGATCACAGATACGCAGTATTTT
CASSPRVAGITDTQYF
>TRBD1|.|TRBV28|TRBJ1-2
TGTGCCAGCAGTCAGGGACAGACCCTCTATGGCTACACCTTC
CASSQGQTLYGYTF
>TRBD1|.|TRBV19|TRBJ1-4
TGTGCCAGTAGTATTCAGGGGGCCACCCCGCAGGAACTGTTTTTT
CASSIQGATPQELFF
>TRBD2|.|TRBV27|TRBJ2-6
TGTGCCAGCAGTTCTCACCGATTAAGCGGGAGGGCCTCTGCTGGGGCCAACGTCCTGACTTTC
CASSSHRLSGRASAGANVLTF
>TRBD1|few|TRBV18|TRBJ1-1
TGTGCCAGCTCACCACAGACAGGGGCGAACACTGAAGCTTTCTTT
CASSPQTGANTEAFF
>.|once|TRBV7-2|TRBJ2-1
TGTGCCAGCAGCTTAGGGCTCGACAATGAGCAGTTCTTC
CASSLGLDNEQFF
>.|.|TRBV28|TRBJ1-2
TGTGCCAGCAGTTTACCCTTAACAGGCTATGGCTACACCTTC
CASSLPLTGYGYTF
>.|.|TRBV2|TRBJ1-5
TGTGCCTCCTCGGGGGGGCAGGGATTAAGTCAGCCCCAGCATTTT
CASSGGQGLSQPQHF
>.|.|TRBV28|TRBJ2-7
TGTGCCAGCCGGAAGCTTGGGCCTTACGAGCAGTACTTC
CASRKLGPYEQYF
>.|.|TRBV6-2/TRBV6-3|TRBJ1-5
TGTGCCAGCAGTTACGGGGCAATAGGGCGTCAGCCCCAGCATTTT
CASSYGAIGRQPQHF
>.|.|TRBV5-8|TRBJ2-3
TGTGCCAGCAGCTTGTACCCGGGAGCGGAGGGGTACACAGATACGCAGTATTTT
CASSLYPGAEGYTDTQYF
>TRBD1|.|TRBV28|TRBJ1-3
TGTGCCAGCAGTATTATTTTTGGGACAGCTGGAAACACCATATATTTT
CASSIIFGTAGNTIYF
>.|.|TRBV24-1|TRBJ2-1
TGTGCCACCGACCGGGACACCTACAATGAGCAGTTCTTC
CATDRDTYNEQFF
>.|.|TRBV19|TRBJ2-6
TGTGCCAGTAGTCGAGGGTCCTCTGGGGCCAACGTCCTGACTTTC
CASSRGSSGANVLTF
>.|.|TRBV15|TRBJ1-1
TGTGCCACCAGCAGGAGGGAAACTGAAGCTTTCTTT
CATSRRETEAFF
>.|.|TRBV9|TRBJ1-4
TGTGCCAGCAGCGTTAGACAGAGTAATGAAAAACTGTTTTTT
CASSVRQSNEKLFF
>TRBD2|.|TRBV2|TRBJ2-1
TGTGCCAGCAGTGGTATTAGCGGGGTCTACAATGAGCAGTTCTTC
CASSGISGVYNEQFF
>TRBD2|few|TRBV2|TRBJ2-5
TGTGCCAGCAGTGAAGGGGGACTAGCGGGAGAGACCCAGTACTTC
CASSEGGLAGETQYF
>TRBD1|.|TRBV15|TRBJ1-5
TGTGCCACCAGCAGCCGGGACAGCGGCAATCAGCCCCAGCATTTT
CATSSRDSGNQPQHF
>.|.|TRBV18|TRBJ2-7
TGTGCCAGCTCACCACCCGGAAGGGGGGGCTACGAGCAGTACTTC
CASSPPGRGGYEQYF
>.|.|TRBV19|TRBJ1-2
TGTGCCAGTAGTTATTCCAGGGGCGACTATGGCTACACCTTC
CASSYSRGDYGYTF
>.|.|TRBV5-1|TRBJ2-5
TGCGCCAGCAGCTTAGGGCGGGGATCAGGGGAGACCCAGTACTTC
CASSLGRGSGETQYF
>.|.|TRBV19|TRBJ2-1
TGTGCCAGTAGTGCAAGAACAGGGGAGCAGTTCTTC
CASSARTGEQFF